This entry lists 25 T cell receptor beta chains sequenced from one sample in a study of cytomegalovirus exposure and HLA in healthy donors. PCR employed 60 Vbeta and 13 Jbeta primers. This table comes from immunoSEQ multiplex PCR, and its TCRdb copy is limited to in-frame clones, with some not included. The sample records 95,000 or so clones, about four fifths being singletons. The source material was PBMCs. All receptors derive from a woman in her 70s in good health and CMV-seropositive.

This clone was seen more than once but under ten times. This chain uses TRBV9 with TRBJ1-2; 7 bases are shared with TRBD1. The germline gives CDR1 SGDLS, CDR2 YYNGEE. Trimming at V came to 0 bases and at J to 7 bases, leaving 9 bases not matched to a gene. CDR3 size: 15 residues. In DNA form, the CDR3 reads TGTGCCAGCAGCGTAGAAGGTAGAGGGGGCGGTGGCTACACCTTC. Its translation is CASSVEGRGGGGYTF. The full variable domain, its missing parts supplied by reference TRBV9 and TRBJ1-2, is DSGVTQTPKHLITATGQRVTLRCSPRSGDLSVYWYQQSLDQGLQFLIQYYNGEERAKGNILERFSAQQFPDLHSELNLSSLELGDSALYFCASSVEGRGGGGYTFGSGTRLTVV.

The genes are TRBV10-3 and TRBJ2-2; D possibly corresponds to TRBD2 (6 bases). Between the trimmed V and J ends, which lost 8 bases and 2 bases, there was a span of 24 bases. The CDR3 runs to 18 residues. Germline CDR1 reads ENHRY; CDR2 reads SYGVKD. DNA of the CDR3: TGTGCCATCGGGAAGGGATCCTCCGGGACTTTTAACACCGGGGAGCTGTTTTTT. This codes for CAIGKGSSGTFNTGELFF.

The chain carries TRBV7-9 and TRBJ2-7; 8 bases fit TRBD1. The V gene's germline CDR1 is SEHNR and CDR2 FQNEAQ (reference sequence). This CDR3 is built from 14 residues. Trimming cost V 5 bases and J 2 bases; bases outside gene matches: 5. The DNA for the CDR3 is TGTGCCAGCAGCCTCTCGACAGGGGCCTACGAGCAGTACTTC. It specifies CASSLSTGAYEQYF.

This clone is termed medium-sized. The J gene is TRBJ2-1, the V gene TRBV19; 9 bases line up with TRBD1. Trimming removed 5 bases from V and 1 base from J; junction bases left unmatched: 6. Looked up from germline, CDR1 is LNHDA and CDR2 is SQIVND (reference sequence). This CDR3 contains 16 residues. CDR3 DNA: TGTGCCAGTAGTCCCCTGGGGACAGGGTCCTACAATGAGCAGTTCTTC. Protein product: CASSPLGTGSYNEQFF.

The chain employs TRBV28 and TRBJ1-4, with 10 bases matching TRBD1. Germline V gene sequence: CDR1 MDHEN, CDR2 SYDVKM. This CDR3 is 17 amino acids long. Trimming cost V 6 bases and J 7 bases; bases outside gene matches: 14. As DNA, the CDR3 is TGTGCCAGCAGGATACCTCCCGGGACAGGGGATCCTGAAAAACTGTTTTTT. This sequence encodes CASRIPPGTGDPEKLFF.

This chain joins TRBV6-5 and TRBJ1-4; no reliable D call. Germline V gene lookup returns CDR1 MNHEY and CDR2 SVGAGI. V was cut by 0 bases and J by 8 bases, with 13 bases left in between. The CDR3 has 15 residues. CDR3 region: CASSYSTHPGEKLFF. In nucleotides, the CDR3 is TGTGCCAGCAGTTACTCGACACACCCTGGGGAAAAACTGTTTTTT.

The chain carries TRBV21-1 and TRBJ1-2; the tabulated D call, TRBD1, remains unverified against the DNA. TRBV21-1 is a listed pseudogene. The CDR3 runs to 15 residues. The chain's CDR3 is CASSNWTGLGYGYTF. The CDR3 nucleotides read TGTGCCAGCAGCAACTGGACAGGGTTAGGGTATGGCTACACCTTC.

The CDR3 region is CASSETIAGANVLTF. The CDR3 bases are TGTGCCAGCAGTGAAACGATAGCTGGGGCCAACGTCCTGACTTTC. The rearrangement uses TRBV6-1 and TRBJ2-6; D is ambiguous. Germline V gene data show CDR1 as MNHNS and CDR2 as SASEGT. This CDR3 is 15 amino acids long. Trimming removed 2 bases from V and 2 bases from J, with 7 bases in between.

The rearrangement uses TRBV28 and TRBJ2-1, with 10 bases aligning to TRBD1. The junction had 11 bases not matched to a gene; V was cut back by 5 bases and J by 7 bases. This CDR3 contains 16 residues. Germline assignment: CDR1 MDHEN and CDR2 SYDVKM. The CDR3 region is CASSLPGQGTGNEQFF. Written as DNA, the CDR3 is TGTGCCAGCAGTCTCCCGGGACAGGGGACAGGGAATGAGCAGTTCTTC.

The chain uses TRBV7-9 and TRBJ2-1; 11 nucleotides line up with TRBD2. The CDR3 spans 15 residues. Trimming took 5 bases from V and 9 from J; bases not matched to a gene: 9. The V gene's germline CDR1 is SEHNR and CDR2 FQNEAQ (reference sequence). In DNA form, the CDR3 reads TGTGCCAGCAGCCACGCCACTAGCGGGAGATTTGAGCAGTTCTTC. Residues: CASSHATSGRFEQFF. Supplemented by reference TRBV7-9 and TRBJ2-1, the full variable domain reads DTGVSQNPRHKITKRGQNVTFRCDPISEHNRLYWYRQTLGQGPEFLTYFQNEAQLEKSRLLSDRFSAERPKGSFSTLEIQRTEQGDSAMYLCASSHATSGRFEQFFGPGTRLTVL.

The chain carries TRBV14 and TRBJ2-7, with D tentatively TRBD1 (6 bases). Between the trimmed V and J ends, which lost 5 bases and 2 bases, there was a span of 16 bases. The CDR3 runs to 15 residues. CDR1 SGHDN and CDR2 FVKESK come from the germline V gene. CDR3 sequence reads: CASSRGISNTYEQYF. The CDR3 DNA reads TGTGCCAGCAGCAGGGGGATCAGTAATACCTACGAGCAGTACTTC.

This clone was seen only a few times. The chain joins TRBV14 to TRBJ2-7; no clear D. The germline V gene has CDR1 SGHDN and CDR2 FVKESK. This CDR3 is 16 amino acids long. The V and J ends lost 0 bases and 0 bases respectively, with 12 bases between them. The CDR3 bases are TGTGCCAGCAGCCAAGATAGGCTACCTAGCTCCTACGAGCAGTACTTC. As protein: CASSQDRLPSSYEQYF. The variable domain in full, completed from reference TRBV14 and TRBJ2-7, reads EAGVTQFPSHSVIEKGQTVTLRCDPISGHDNLYWYRRVMGKEIKFLLHFVKESKQDESGMPNNRFLAERTGGTYSTLKVQPAELEDSGVYFCASSQDRLPSSYEQYFGPGTRLTVT.

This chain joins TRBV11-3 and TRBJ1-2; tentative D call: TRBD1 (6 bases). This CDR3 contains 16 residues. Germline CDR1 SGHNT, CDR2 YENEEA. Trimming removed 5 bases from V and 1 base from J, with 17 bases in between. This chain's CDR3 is CASSRGGQIDNYGYTF. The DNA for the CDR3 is TGTGCCAGCAGCCGGGGTGGACAGATCGATAACTATGGCTACACCTTC.

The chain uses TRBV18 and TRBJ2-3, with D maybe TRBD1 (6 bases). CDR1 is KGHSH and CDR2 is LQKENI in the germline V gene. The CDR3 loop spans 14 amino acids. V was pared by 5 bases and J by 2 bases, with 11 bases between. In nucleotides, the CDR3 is TGTGCCAGCTCATCGACAGGATCCACAGATACGCAGTATTTT. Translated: CASSSTGSTDTQYF.

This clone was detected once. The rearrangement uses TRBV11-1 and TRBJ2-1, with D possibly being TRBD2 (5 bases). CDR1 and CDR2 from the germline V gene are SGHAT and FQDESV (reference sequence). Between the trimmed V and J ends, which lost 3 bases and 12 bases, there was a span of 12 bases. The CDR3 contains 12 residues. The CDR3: CASSLVGSGQFF. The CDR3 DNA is TGTGCCAGCAGCTTGGTTGGGAGCGGGCAGTTCTTC. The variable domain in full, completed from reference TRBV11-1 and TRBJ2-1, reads EAEVAQSPRYKITEKSQAVAFWCDPISGHATLYWYRQILGQGPELLVQFQDESVVDDSQLPKDRFSAERLKGVDSTLKIQPAELGDSAMYLCASSLVGSGQFFGPGTRLTVL.

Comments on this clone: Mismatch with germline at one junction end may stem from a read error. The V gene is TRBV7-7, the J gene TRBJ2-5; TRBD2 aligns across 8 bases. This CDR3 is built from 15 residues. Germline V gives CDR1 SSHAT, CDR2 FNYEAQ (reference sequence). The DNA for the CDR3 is TGTGCTAGCACCCCACCGGGGGGGCGGCAAGAGACCCAGTACTTC. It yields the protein CASTPPGGRQETQYF.

The CDR3 protein is CASSLQSNTEAFF. CDR3 in DNA: TGCGCCAGCAGCCTCCAGTCGAACACTGAAGCTTTCTTT. V gene TRBV4-3 combines with J gene TRBJ1-1, with unresolved D. CDR3 length equals 13 residues. V lost 4 bases and J lost 1, with 7 bases in between. In germline, CDR1 is LGHNA, CDR2 YSLEER.

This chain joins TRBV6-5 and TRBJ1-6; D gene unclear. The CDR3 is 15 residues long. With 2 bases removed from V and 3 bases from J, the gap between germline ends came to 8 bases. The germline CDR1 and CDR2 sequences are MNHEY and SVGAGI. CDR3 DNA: TGTGCCAGCAGTTACACGGCGGACTATAATTCACCCCTCCACTTT. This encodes CASSYTADYNSPLHF.

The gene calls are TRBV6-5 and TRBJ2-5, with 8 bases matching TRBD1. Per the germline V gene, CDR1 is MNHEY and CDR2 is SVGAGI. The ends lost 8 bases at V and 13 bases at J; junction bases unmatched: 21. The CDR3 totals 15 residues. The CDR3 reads CASGPPGTGSYERYF. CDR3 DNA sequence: TGTGCCAGCGGTCCCCCCGGGACAGGCTCCTACGAGCGGTACTTC.

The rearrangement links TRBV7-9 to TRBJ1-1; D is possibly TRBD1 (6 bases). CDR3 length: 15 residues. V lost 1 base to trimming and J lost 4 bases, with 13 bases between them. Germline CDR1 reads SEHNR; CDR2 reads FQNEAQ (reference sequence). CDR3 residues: CASSLGGGASTEAFF. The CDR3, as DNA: TGTGCCAGCAGCTTAGGAGGGGGGGCGAGCACTGAAGCTTTCTTT.

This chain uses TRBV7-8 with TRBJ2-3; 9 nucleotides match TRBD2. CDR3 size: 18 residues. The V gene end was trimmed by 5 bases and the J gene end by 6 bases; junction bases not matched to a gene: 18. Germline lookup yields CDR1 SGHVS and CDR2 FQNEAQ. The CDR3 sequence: CASSLIRQAGGNMDTQYF. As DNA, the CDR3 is TGTGCCAGCAGCCTCATAAGGCAAGCGGGAGGTAATATGGATACGCAGTATTTT.

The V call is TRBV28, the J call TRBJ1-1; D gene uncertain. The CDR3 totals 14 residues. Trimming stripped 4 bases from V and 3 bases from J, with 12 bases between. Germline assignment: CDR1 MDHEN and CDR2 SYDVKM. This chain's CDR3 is CASSYFAGDTEAFF. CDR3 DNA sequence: TGTGCCAGCAGTTATTTTGCGGGAGACACTGAAGCTTTCTTT.

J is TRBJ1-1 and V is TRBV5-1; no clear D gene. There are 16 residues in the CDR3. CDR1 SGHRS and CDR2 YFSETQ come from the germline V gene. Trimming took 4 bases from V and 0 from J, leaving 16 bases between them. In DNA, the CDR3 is TGCGCCAGCAGCCCGGGTCCGGGAGATCTGAACACTGAAGCTTTCTTT. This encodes CASSPGPGDLNTEAFF.

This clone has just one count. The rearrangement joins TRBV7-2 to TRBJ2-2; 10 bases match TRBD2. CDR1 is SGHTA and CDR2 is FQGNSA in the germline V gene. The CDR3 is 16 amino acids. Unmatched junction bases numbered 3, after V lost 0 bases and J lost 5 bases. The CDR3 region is CASSLASGRVTGELFF. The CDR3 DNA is TGTGCCAGCAGCTTAGCGAGCGGGAGGGTAACCGGGGAGCTGTTTTTT.

The CDR3 sequence is CASSGTGGGEQYF. For the CDR3, the DNA is TGTGCCAGCAGCGGAACAGGGGGCGGCGAGCAGTACTTC. This chain connects TRBV9 to TRBJ2-7, with TRBD1 identical over 9 bases. From germline, CDR1 is SGDLS and CDR2 YYNGEE. The CDR3 is 13 residues long. V lost 3 bases to trimming and J lost 6 bases; unmatched junction nucleotides: 4.